This TCR beta chain was retrieved from a study of blood T cell repertoires in COVID-19. Study as a whole: Donors in the United States, Italy and Spain gave samples during acute or convalescent COVID-19.

Only in-frame clones appear in the TCRdb table, and some are missing; sequencing was by immunoSEQ multiplex PCR. The repertoire has 300,000 to 350,000 clones, almost 90% of them found once; the top ten carry around 4.4%. This CDR3 has 14 residues. Germline V gene data show CDR1 as MNHEY and CDR2 as SMNVEV (reference sequence). With 4 bases clipped from V and 5 bases from J, the junction kept 7 bases outside the gene matches. Cohorts were assigned according to the clinical history that participants reported. The chain joins TRBV27 to TRBJ2-7; 8 nucleotides match TRBD1. The sample was PBMCs or T cells enriched from blood (not recorded which). The clonotype was recovered from a woman aged 18 to 35 with acute COVID-19. CDR3 amino acids: CASSSRTGLNEQYF. The CDR3 bases are TGTGCCAGCAGTTCCCGGACAGGGCTGAACGAGCAGTACTTC.